One sample yielded the 18 T cell receptor beta chains listed below, sequenced in a study of T cells in Graves' hyperthyroidism and ophthalmopathy. Amplified TCR beta CDR3 regions derived from RNA transcripts. TCR CDR3 underwent first-round RT-PCR with the HTBI primer set. TCRdb passed the multiplex PCR reads through MiXCR, listing each CDR3 protein once. The sample has 330,000 or so distinct CDR3 sequences; 15% to 20% are singletons. The specimen was blood. Every receptor here comes from a woman in her forties with Graves' ophthalmopathy.

This clonotype appeared many times. The CDR3 DNA reads TGTGCCAGCTTGGCTAGGGGCACCGGGGAGCTGTTTTTT. This codes for CASLARGTGELFF. V gene TRBV6-1 combines with J gene TRBJ2-2, with a possible D match to TRBD1 (5 bases). With 8 bases removed from V and 4 bases from J, the gap between germline ends came to 11 bases. CDR3 length equals 13 residues. Germline values: CDR1 MNHNS, CDR2 SASEGT.

This clonotype was observed many times. The chain has TRBV28 and TRBJ2-7, with D possibly matching TRBD2 (6 bases). V was pared by 1 base and J by 2 bases, with 15 bases between. Germline V CDR1 and CDR2: MDHEN, SYDVKM. The CDR3 is 16 amino acids. The CDR3 DNA reads TGTGCCAGCAGTTTATCATCTTGGAGGGAACCCTACGAGCAGTACTTC. Its translation: CASSLSSWREPYEQYF.

The chain is built from TRBV6-5 and TRBJ1-3, with 7 bases aligning to TRBD1. The germline CDR1 and CDR2 sequences are MNHEY and SVGAGI. V shed 4 bases, J shed 8 bases, and the junction held 11 bases outside the gene matches. The CDR3 has 15 residues. CDR3 sequence (DNA): TGTGCCAGCAGTTTAGGGGACAGCGCGGGACACACCATATATTTT. As protein: CASSLGDSAGHTIYF.

The table lists this clonotype with many counts. J is TRBJ2-6 and V is TRBV30, with D perhaps TRBD1 (5 bases). Germline CDR1 reads GTSNPN; CDR2 reads SVGIG (reference sequence). V was clipped by 1 base and J by 2 bases, with 12 bases between them. The CDR3 covers 16 residues. DNA for the CDR3: TGTGCCTGGAGTGCTTTGGCAGGGACTGGGGCCAACGTCCTGACTTTC. Translating it yields CAWSALAGTGANVLTF.

This clonotype was picked up many times. The J gene is TRBJ2-5, the V gene TRBV20-1; 14 bases match TRBD2. V lost 7 bases and J lost 4; bases outside the gene matches: 14. The CDR3 totals 17 residues. CDR1 is DFQATT, CDR2 SNEGSKA, per germline (reference sequence). This CDR3 reads CSVPRLAGGPIGETQYF. Written as DNA, the CDR3 is TGCAGTGTCCCTAGACTAGCGGGAGGGCCGATTGGAGAGACCCAGTACTTC.

This clonotype was observed many times. This rearrangement joins TRBV12-3 or TRBV12-4 to TRBJ1-5; D may be TRBD1 (6 bases). The CDR3 spans 15 residues. The V gene lost 8 bases and the J gene lost 0 bases, with 14 bases spanning the gap. CDR3 nucleotides: TGTGCCAGCGGATACAGGGTCGGTAGCAATCAGCCCCAGCATTTT. Protein sequence: CASGYRVGSNQPQHF.

This clonotype was picked up many times. The rearrangement uses TRBV20-1 and TRBJ1-5; D is undetermined. Between the trimmed V and J ends, which lost 5 bases and 3 bases, there was a span of 17 bases. CDR3 length equals 15 residues. Germline loops: CDR1 DFQATT, CDR2 SNEGSKA (reference sequence). The CDR3 protein is CSAATQRLTNQPQHF. CDR3 sequence (DNA): TGCAGTGCTGCAACACAGCGGTTGACCAATCAGCCCCAGCATTTT.

This clonotype was found many times. This chain uses TRBV6-1 with TRBJ2-7; D gene uncertain. V lost 8 bases and J lost 0, with 11 bases in between. The germline gives CDR1 MNHNS, CDR2 SASEGT. The CDR3 sequence is 13 residues long. The CDR3 DNA sequence: TGTGCCAGCCGTCCAGCGAGCTCCTACGAGCAGTACTTC. Amino acid sequence: CASRPASSYEQYF.

This clonotype was recorded many times. The chain employs TRBV20-1 and TRBJ1-6; TRBD1 agrees at 7 bases. This CDR3 has 14 amino acids. Germline-derived CDR1 and CDR2 are DFQATT and SNEGSKA (reference sequence). The V segment lost 2 bases and the J segment 7 bases; nucleotides outside the gene matches: 5. The CDR3 bases are TGCAGTGCTAGATTAGGGACAGCAAATTCACCCCTCCACTTT. Amino acids: CSARLGTANSPLHF.

Ten or more counts support this clonotype. This chain links TRBV20-1 with TRBJ1-2, with 7 bases identical to TRBD1. There are 15 residues in the CDR3. The J segment lost 2 bases and the V segment lost 3 bases, leaving 9 bases of the junction unmatched. CDR1 and CDR2 from the germline V gene are DFQATT and SNEGSKA (reference sequence). CDR3 sequence reads: CSASPPTGMNYGYTF. DNA of the CDR3: TGCAGTGCTAGCCCCCCGACAGGGATGAACTATGGCTACACCTTC.

With regard to this clonotype: Germline and junction disagree at one end, which may indicate a read error. This chain links TRBV5-1 with TRBJ2-7; TRBD2 agrees at 7 bases. The germline gives CDR1 SGHRS, CDR2 YFSETQ. There are 17 residues in the CDR3. CDR3 region: CASSLKASGFLPYGQYF. Written as DNA, the CDR3 is TGCGCCAGCAGCTTGAAGGCTAGCGGTTTCCTTCCCTACGGGCAGTACTTC.

This clonotype was observed at least ten times. The CDR3 nucleotides read TGTGCCAGCAGGATACCCGGGACAGGGATGGGAGAGCAGTACTTC. It yields the protein CASRIPGTGMGEQYF. V usage is TRBV27 and J usage is TRBJ2-7; 9 bases are shared with TRBD1. Germline values: CDR1 MNHEY, CDR2 SMNVEV (reference sequence). The CDR3 totals 15 residues. V trimming: 6 bases; J trimming: 7 bases; junction bases outside the gene matches: 13.

J is TRBJ2-7 and V is TRBV18; 8 nucleotides agree with TRBD1. The CDR3 is made up of 14 amino acids. The V gene's germline CDR1 is KGHSH and CDR2 LQKENI. The trim removed 3 bases at V and 3 bases at J, leaving 4 bases unmatched. CDR3: CASSPTGVSYEQYF. The CDR3 nucleotides are TGTGCCAGCTCACCGACAGGGGTGAGCTACGAGCAGTACTTC.

Of note for this clonotype: Being one base from a much bigger clone, this may be a read error. The rearrangement uses TRBV4-1 and TRBJ2-2, with TRBD1 matching 9 bases. After removal of 4 bases from V and 5 bases from J, the junction contained 5 bases not matched to a gene. Germline CDR1 reads MGHRA; CDR2 reads YSYEKL. The CDR3 runs 15 residues. CDR3 residues: CASSRGTGQTGELFF. The CDR3 bases are TGCGCCAGCAGCCGGGGGACAGGGCAAACCGGGGAGCTGTTTTTT.

This clonotype occurred many times. The chain combines TRBV4-1 with TRBJ2-5; 9 bases match TRBD2. The CDR3 is made up of 14 amino acids. With V trimmed by 4 bases and J by 5 bases, 5 bases remained unmatched. The germline V gene has CDR1 MGHRA and CDR2 YSYEKL. The CDR3 bases are TGCGCCAGCAGCCCGGGACTAGCATTGGAGACCCAGTACTTC. This encodes CASSPGLALETQYF.

This chain links TRBV19 with TRBJ1-1; unclear D gene. The CDR3 totals 13 residues. Germline V gene sequence: CDR1 LNHDA, CDR2 SQIVND (reference sequence). V was trimmed by 6 bases and J by 7 bases, leaving 15 bases between them. The CDR3 region is CASSLGPDFEAFF. The CDR3 nucleotides are TGTGCCAGTAGCCTCGGGCCTGATTTTGAAGCTTTCTTT.

This clonotype was counted ten times or more. As DNA, the CDR3 is TGTGCCAGCAGTTTCCAGCTTTGGCGGGCGACTACCCTCTACGAGCAGTACTTC. This gives the protein CASSFQLWRATTLYEQYF. The chain joins TRBV12-3 or TRBV12-4 to TRBJ2-7, with D possibly TRBD2 on 5 matching bases. Trimming took 3 bases from V and 3 from J, leaving 24 bases between them. This CDR3 contains 18 residues.

This clonotype occurred many times. The chain carries TRBV24-1 and TRBJ1-5; D is undetermined. The CDR3 spans 15 residues. Trimming took off 1 base at V and 0 bases at J, with 6 bases between the two ends. CDR1 and CDR2 (germline): KGHDR, SFDVKD. CDR3 sequence (DNA): TGTGCCACCAGTGATTTTACTTATAGCAATCAGCCCCAGCATTTT. It is translated as CATSDFTYSNQPQHF.